The text below deals with one T cell receptor (beta chain). The target antigen is unknown. V lost 0 bases, J lost 10 bases, and 16 bases lay in between. Germline CDR1 MNHEY, CDR2 SVGAGI. The CDR3 sequence is 16 residues long. This sample is part of a study of OX40 agonist ivuxolimab in advanced cancers. Findings and limits, study-wide: Averaging showed that CD8+ T cells had more expanded clones than CD4+ did. The expanded peripheral T cells' antigen specificity was not determined.

The protocol was immunoSEQ multiplex PCR, while the TCRdb copy is restricted to in-frame clones and leaves out a portion. The top ten clones hold approximately 1.7% of a sample with 80,000 to 90,000 clones, about 88% of them seen once. V and J are TRBV6-5 and TRBJ1-6; possibly TRBD1 for D (5 bases). The sequenced sample was CD4+ or CD8+ T cells sorted from blood, obtained in a trial of the OX40 agonist ivuxolimab. This clonotype was sampled from an adult with an advanced solid tumor such as melanoma, head and neck, liver or kidney cancer. The CDR3 DNA follows: TGTGCCAGCAGTTACTCCTTTGACAGCTCGGGGTCACCCCTCCACTTT. It translates to CASSYSFDSSGSPLHF.